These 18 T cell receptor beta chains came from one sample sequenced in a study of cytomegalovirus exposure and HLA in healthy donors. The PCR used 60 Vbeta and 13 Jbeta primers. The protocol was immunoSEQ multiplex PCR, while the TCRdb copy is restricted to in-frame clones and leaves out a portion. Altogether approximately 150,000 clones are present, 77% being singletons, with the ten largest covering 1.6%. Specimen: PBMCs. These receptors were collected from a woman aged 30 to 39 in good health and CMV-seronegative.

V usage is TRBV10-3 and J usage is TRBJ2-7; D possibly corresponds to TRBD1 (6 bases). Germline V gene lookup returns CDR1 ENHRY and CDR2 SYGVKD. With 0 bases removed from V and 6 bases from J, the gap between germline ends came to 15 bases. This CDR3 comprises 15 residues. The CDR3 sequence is CAISESGGFASEQYF. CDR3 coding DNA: TGTGCCATCAGTGAGTCAGGGGGTTTCGCCAGCGAGCAGTACTTC.

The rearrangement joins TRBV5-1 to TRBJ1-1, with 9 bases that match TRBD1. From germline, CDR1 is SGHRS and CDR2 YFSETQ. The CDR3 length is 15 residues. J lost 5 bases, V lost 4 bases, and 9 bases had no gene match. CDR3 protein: CASSVDGTGRTEAFF. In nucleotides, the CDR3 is TGCGCCAGCAGCGTGGACGGGACAGGGCGAACTGAAGCTTTCTTT.

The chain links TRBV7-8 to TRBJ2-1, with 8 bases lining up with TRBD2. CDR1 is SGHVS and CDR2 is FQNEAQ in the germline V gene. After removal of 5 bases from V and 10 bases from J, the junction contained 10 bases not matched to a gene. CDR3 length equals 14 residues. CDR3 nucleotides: TGTGCCAGCAGCCCAAGGACTAGCCGCAGCGAGCAGTTCTTC. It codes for CASSPRTSRSEQFF.

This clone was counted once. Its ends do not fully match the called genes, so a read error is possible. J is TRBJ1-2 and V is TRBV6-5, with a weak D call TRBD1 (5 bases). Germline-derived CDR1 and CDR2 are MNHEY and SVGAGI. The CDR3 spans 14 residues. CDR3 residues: CASSFGRAGYGYPF. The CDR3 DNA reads TGTGCCAGCAGTTTCGGCAGGGCTGGCTATGGCTACCCCTTC.

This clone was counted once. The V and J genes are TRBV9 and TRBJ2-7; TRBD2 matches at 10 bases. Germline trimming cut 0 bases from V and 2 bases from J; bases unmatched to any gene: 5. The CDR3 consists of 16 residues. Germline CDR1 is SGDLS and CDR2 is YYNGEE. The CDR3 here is CASSVDIAGGAYEQYF. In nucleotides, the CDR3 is TGTGCCAGCAGCGTAGATATAGCGGGGGGAGCCTACGAGCAGTACTTC.

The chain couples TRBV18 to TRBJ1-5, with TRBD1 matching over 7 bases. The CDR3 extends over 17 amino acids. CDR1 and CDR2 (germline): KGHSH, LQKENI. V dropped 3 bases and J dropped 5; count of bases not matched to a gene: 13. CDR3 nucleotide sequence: TGTGCCAGCTCACCGAGACAGGGAAGGGCGGCCGATCAGCCCCAGCATTTT. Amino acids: CASSPRQGRAADQPQHF.

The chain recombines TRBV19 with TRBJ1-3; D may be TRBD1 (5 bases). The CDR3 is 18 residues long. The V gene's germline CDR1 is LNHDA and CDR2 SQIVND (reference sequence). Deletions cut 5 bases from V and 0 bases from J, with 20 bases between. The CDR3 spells CASSVPGSGDRSGNTIYF. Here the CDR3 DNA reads TGTGCCAGTAGTGTCCCCGGGAGCGGGGACCGCTCTGGAAACACCATATATTTT.

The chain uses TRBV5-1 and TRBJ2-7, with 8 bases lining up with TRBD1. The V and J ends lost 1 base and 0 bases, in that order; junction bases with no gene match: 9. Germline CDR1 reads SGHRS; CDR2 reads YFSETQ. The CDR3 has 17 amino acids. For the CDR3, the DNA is TGCGCCAGCAGCTTGAATGCCGGGACAGGAAGCTCCTACGAGCAGTACTTC. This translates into CASSLNAGTGSSYEQYF.

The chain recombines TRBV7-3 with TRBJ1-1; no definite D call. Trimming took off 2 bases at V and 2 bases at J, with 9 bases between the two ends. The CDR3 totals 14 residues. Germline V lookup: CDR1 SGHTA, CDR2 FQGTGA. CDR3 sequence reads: CASSLYGLNTEAFF. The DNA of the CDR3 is TGTGCCAGCAGCTTATATGGCTTAAACACTGAAGCTTTCTTT.

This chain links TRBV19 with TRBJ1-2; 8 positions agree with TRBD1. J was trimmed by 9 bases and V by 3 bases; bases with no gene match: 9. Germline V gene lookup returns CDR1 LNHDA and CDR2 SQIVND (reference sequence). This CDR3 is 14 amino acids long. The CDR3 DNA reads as TGTGCCAGTAGTATTCAGGGGGCCCAGATTCGCTACACCTTC. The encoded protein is CASSIQGAQIRYTF.

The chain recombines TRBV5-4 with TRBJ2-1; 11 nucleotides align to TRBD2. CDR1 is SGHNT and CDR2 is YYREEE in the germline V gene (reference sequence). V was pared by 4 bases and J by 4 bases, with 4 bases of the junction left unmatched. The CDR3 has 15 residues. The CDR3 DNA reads TGTGCCAGCAGCCAGGGACTAGCGGATTACAATGAGCAGTTCTTC. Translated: CASSQGLADYNEQFF.

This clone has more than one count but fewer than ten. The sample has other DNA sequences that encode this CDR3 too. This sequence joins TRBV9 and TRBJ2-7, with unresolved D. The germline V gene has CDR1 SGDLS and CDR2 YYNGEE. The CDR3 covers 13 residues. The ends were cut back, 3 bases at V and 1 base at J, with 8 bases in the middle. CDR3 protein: CASSAGLSYEQYF. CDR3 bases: TGTGCCAGCAGCGCCGGGTTATCCTACGAGCAGTACTTC.

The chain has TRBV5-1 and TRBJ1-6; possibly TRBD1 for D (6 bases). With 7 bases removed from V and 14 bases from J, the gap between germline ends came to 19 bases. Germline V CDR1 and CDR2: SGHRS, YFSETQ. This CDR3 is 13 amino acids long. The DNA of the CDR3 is TGCGCCAGCTCGGGACAAGAAGACCTATCCCTCCACTTT. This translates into CASSGQEDLSLHF.

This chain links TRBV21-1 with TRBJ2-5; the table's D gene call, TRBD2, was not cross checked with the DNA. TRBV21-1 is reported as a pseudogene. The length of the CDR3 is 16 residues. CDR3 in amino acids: CASSKDKLAFQETQYF. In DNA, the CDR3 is TGTGCCAGCAGCAAGGATAAACTAGCGTTCCAAGAGACCCAGTACTTC.

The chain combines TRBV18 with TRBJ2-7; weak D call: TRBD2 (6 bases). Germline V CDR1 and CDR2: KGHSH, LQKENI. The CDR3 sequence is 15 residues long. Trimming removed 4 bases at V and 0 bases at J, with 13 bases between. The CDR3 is CASSQSGLSSYEQYF. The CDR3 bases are TGTGCCAGCTCACAGAGCGGGTTGAGCTCCTACGAGCAGTACTTC.

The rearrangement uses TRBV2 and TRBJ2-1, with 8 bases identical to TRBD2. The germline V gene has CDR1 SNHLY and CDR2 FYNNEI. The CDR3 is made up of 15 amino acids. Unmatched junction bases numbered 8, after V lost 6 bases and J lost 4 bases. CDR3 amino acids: CASRPTSGEYNEQFF. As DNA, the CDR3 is TGTGCCAGCAGGCCTACTAGCGGAGAGTACAATGAGCAGTTCTTC.

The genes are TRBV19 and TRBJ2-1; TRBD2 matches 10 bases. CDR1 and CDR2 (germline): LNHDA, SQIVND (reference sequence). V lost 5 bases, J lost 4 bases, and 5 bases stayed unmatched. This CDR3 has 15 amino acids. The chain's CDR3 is CASSRSSGGYNEQFF. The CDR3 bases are TGTGCCAGTAGTCGCTCTAGCGGGGGATACAATGAGCAGTTCTTC.

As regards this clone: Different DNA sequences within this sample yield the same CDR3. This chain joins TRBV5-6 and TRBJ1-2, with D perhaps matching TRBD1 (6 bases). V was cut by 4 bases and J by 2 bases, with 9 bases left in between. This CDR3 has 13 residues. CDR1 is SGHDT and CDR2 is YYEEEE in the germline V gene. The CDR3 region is CASSLGQNYGYTF. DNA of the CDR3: TGTGCCAGCAGCCTCGGACAGAACTATGGCTACACCTTC.